This TCR beta chain was recovered during a study of T cell repertoires in cytomegalovirus infection. In the study overall: Recently described HLA-C-restricted plus well-studied HLA-B-restricted CMV epitopes were used.

One entry per CDR3 protein, called by TCRdb with MiXCR from the reads. Found here are tens of thousands of distinct CDR3 sequences, 21% of them singletons; the top ten hold 70% to 90%. This clonotype was counted between two and nine times. As yet, its antigen is unknown. The CDR3 covers 16 residues. From germline, CDR1 is SEHNR and CDR2 FQNEAQ (reference sequence). The junction had 7 bases not matched to a gene; V was cut back by 4 bases and J by 2 bases. Sample: CD8+ T cells from cultured PBMCs, taken from culture after CMV antigen stimulation. V usage is TRBV7-9 and J usage is TRBJ2-1, with 8 bases identical to TRBD2. This sequence originates from a human donor in good health (CMV status not recorded). Some clones in this sample may be carry-over from other donors' samples. The CDR3 sequence: CASSSESGSPYNEQFF. In DNA form, the CDR3 reads TGTGCCAGCAGCTCAGAAAGCGGGAGCCCCTACAATGAGCAGTTCTTC.